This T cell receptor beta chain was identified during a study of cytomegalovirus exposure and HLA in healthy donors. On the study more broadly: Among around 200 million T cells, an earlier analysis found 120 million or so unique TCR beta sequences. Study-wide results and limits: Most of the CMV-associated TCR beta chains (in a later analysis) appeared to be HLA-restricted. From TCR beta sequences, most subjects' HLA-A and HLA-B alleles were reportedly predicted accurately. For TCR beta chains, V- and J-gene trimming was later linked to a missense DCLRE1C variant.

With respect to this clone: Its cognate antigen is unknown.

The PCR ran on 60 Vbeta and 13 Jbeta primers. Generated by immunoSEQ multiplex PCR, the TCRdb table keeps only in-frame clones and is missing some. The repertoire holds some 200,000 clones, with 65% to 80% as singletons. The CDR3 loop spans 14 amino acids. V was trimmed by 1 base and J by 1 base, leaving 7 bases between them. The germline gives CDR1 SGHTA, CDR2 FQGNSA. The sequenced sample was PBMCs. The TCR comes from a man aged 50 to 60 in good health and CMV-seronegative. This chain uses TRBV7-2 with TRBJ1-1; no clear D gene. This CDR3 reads CASSLVGGNTEAFF. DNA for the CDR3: TGTGCCAGCAGCTTAGTTGGCGGGAACACTGAAGCTTTCTTT.